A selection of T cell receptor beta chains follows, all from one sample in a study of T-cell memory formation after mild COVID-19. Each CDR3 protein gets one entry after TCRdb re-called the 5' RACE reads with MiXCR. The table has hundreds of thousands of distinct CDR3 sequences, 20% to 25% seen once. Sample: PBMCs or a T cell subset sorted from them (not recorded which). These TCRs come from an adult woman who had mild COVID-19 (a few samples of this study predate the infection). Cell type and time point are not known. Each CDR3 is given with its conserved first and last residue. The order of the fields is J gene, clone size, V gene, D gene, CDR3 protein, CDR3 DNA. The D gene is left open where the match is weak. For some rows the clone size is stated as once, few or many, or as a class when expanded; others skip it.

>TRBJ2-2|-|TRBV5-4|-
CASSGDDIGTGELFF
TGTGCCAGCAGTGGGGACGACATAGGAACCGGGGAGCTGTTTTTT
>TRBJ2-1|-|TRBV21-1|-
CASKPISGSSYNEQFF
TGTGCCAGCAAACCCATCAGCGGGAGCTCCTACAATGAGCAGTTCTTC
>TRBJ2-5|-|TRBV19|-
CASSSEVRTAQETQYF
TGTGCCAGTAGTTCGGAAGTAAGGACAGCTCAAGAGACCCAGTACTTC
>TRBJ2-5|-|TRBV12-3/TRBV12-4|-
CASSFTQHQETQYF
TGTGCCAGCAGTTTCACACAGCACCAAGAGACCCAGTACTTC
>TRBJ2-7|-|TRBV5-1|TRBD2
CASSSNPGLGYEQYF
TGCGCCAGCAGCTCCAACCCGGGACTAGGCTACGAGCAGTACTTC
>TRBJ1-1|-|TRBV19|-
CASSKRGTEAFF
TGTGCCAGTAGTAAACGGGGCACTGAAGCTTTCTTT
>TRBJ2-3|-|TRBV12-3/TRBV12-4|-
CASSPGTMRGDTQYF
TGTGCCAGCAGTCCCGGGACTATGAGGGGGGATACGCAGTATTTT
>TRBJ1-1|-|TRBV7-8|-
CASSPRPLAEAFF
TGTGCCAGCAGCCCCCGCCCGCTCGCTGAAGCTTTCTTT
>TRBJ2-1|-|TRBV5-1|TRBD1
CASSLVTGGGSEQFF
TGCGCCAGCAGCTTGGTAACAGGGGGCGGTTCGGAGCAGTTCTTC
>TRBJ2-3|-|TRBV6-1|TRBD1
CASSAGQRVTDTQYF
TGTGCCAGCAGTGCGGGACAGCGAGTCACAGATACGCAGTATTTT
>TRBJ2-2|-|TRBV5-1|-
CASSSAGPSTGELFF
TGCGCCAGCAGCTCGGCCGGGCCATCCACCGGGGAGCTGTTTTTT
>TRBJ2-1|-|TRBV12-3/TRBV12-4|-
CASSTQANLYNEQFF
TGTGCCAGCAGCACTCAGGCGAACCTATACAATGAGCAGTTCTTC
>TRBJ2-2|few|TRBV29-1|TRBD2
CSVGLAGDAGELFF
TGCAGCGTAGGACTAGCGGGAGACGCCGGGGAGCTGTTTTTT
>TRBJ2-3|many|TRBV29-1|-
CTGTGVSTDTQYF
TGCACCGGGACTGGGGTGTCGACAGATACGCAGTATTTT
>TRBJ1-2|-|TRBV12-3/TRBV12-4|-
CASSPRYIDGYTF
TGTGCCAGCAGTCCCCGGTACATCGATGGCTACACCTTC
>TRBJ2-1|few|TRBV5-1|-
CASSLAWADNEQFF
TGCGCCAGCAGCTTGGCATGGGCAGACAATGAGCAGTTCTTC
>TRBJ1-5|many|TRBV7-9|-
CASSLETYQPQHF
TGTGCCAGCAGCTTAGAGACTTATCAGCCCCAGCATTTT
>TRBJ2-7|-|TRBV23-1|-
CASPLLGAGTTYEQYF
TGCGCCAGCCCTCTCCTGGGGGCAGGGACTACCTACGAGCAGTACTTC
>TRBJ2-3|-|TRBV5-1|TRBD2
CASSSAGLAGGRTDTQYF
TGCGCCAGCAGCTCTGCGGGACTAGCGGGGGGACGCACAGATACGCAGTATTTT
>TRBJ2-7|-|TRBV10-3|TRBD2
CAISEVSGRYEQYF
TGTGCCATCAGTGAGGTTAGCGGGAGGTACGAGCAGTACTTC
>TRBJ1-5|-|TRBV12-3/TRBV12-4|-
CASSFRGVSNQPQHF
TGTGCCAGCAGTTTTCGGGGGGTAAGCAATCAGCCCCAGCATTTT
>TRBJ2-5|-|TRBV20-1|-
CSATHGTKKETQYF
TGCAGTGCTACCCACGGGACCAAAAAAGAGACCCAGTACTTC
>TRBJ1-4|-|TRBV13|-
CASSEGGTGTNEKLFF
TGTGCCAGCAGCGAAGGCGGGACGGGAACTAATGAAAAACTGTTTTTT
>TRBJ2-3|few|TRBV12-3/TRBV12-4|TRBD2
CASSKRGGEADTQYF
TGTGCCAGCAGTAAACGCGGGGGGGAAGCAGATACGCAGTATTTT
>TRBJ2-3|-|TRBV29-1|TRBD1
CSVVVTGGRDTQYF
TGCAGCGTTGTTGTGACAGGGGGCAGAGATACGCAGTATTTT
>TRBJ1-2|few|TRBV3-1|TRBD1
CASSRGQSGYGYTF
TGTGCCAGCAGCCGGGGACAGTCAGGCTATGGCTACACCTTC
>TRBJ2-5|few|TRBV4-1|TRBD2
CASSPTWSLAGVIQETQYF
TGCGCCAGCAGCCCCACCTGGTCTCTAGCGGGGGTAATCCAAGAGACCCAGTACTTC
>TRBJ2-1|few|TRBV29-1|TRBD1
CSTQTGQGMGGGYNEQFF
TGCAGCACCCAAACGGGACAGGGTATGGGCGGGGGATACAATGAGCAGTTCTTC
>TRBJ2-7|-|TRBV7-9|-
CASSRKTSYEQYF
TGTGCCAGCAGCCGAAAAACATCCTACGAGCAGTACTTC
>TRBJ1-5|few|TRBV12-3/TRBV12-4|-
CASSRTGQPQHF
TGTGCCAGCAGCCGGACTGGACAGCCCCAGCATTTT
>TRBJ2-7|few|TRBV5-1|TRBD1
CASSSSYGTGNHEQYF
TGCGCCAGCAGCTCCAGTTACGGGACAGGGAACCACGAGCAGTACTTC
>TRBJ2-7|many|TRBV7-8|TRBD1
CASSPAQRDRVSYEQYF
TGTGCCAGCAGCCCGGCGCAGCGGGACAGGGTCTCCTACGAGCAGTACTTC
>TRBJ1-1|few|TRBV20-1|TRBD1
CSASTGDTEAFF
TGCAGTGCTAGTACAGGGGACACTGAAGCTTTCTTT
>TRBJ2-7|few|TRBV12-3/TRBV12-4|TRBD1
CASSLQGAANEQYF
TGTGCCAGCAGTCTACAGGGGGCGGCTAACGAGCAGTACTTC
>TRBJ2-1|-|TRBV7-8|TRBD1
CASSLRGTGANEQFF
TGTGCCAGCAGCTTAAGGGGGACAGGGGCCAATGAGCAGTTCTTC
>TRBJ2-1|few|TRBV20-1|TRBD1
CSARTPGQGRDEQFF
TGCAGTGCTAGGACTCCGGGACAGGGTAGGGATGAGCAGTTCTTC
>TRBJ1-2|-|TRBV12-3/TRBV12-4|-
CASSLASADGYTF
TGTGCCAGCAGTTTGGCCAGTGCGGATGGCTACACCTTC
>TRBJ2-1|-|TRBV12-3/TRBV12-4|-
CASSLRWGYEQFF
TGTGCCAGCAGCCTCAGGTGGGGCTATGAGCAGTTCTTC
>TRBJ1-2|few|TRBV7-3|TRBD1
CASSTGDFRSYTF
TGTGCCAGCAGCACAGGGGACTTTCGGAGCTACACCTTC
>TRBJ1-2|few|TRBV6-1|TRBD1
CATLPPGTGYGYTF
TGTGCCACCCTCCCTCCCGGGACAGGGTATGGCTACACCTTC
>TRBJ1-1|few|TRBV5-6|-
CASSLAGGPGEAFF
TGTGCCAGCAGCTTGGCGGGGGGCCCGGGTGAAGCTTTCTTT
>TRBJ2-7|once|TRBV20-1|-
CSAETGRRYEQYF
TGCAGTGCTGAAACCGGGCGGCGCTACGAGCAGTACTTC
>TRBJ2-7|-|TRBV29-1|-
CSVEVWTDRSSYEQYF
TGCAGCGTTGAAGTTTGGACAGATAGGAGCTCCTACGAGCAGTACTTC
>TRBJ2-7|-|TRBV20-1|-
CSAKALLDEQYF
TGCAGTGCTAAAGCGCTCCTTGACGAGCAGTACTTC
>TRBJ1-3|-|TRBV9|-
CASSSSDRRNTIYF
TGTGCCAGCAGCTCCTCGGACCGGAGAAACACCATATATTTT
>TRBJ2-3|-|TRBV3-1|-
CASSQGGGGTQYF
TGTGCCAGCAGCCAAGGCGGTGGGGGTACGCAGTATTTT
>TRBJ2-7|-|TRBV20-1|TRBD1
CSAEWDRGFDEQYF
TGCAGTGCTGAGTGGGACAGGGGATTCGACGAGCAGTACTTC
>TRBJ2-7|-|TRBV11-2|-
CASSFGSSEQYF
TGTGCCAGCAGCTTTGGGAGTAGCGAGCAGTACTTC
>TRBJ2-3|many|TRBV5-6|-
CASSLVTGGTDTQYF
TGTGCCAGCAGCTTGGTTACAGGCGGCACAGATACGCAGTATTTT
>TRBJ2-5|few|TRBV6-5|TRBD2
CASKRTSGVKETQYF
TGTGCCAGCAAGAGGACTAGCGGGGTCAAAGAGACCCAGTACTTC
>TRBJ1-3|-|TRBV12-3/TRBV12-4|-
CASSRDGSGNTIYF
TGTGCCAGCAGCAGGGACGGCTCTGGAAACACCATATATTTT